This note documents a single T cell receptor (beta chain) sequence. The source of the sample is a study of blood T cell repertoires in COVID-19. Clones were sequenced by immunoSEQ multiplex PCR, and TCRdb holds only the in-frame ones, with some missing. The data show about 210,000 clones, roughly four fifths seen once. Sequenced sample: peripheral blood. This sequence was found in a woman in her 50s with active or convalescent COVID-19.

CDR3: CASSLRQGVGAFF. The CDR3, as DNA: TGTGCCAGCAGCTTAAGACAGGGGGTCGGAGCTTTCTTT. This chain joins TRBV7-3 and TRBJ1-1; 9 bases fit TRBD1. This CDR3 contains 13 residues. Germline V gene lookup returns CDR1 SGHTA and CDR2 FQGTGA. V was pared by 1 base and J by 10 bases, with 4 bases of the junction left unmatched. Drawing the rest from reference TRBV7-3 and TRBJ1-1, the complete variable domain is GAGVSQTPSNKVTEKGKYVELRCDPISGHTALYWYRQSLGQGPEFLIYFQGTGAADDSGLPNDRFFAVRPEGSVSTLKIQRTERGDSAVYLCASSLRQGVGAFFGQGTRLTVV.